A selection of T cell receptor beta chains follows, all from one sample in a study of identical twins. One entry per CDR3 protein, called by TCRdb with MiXCR from the 5' RACE reads. The sample has about 530,000 distinct CDR3 sequences, about 15% seen once. The same data also contributed to another study, on yellow fever vaccine responses in identical twins.

The sequencing sample was made of CD4+ T cells sorted from blood. The source is a woman younger than 35 in good health. CDR3s include the opening cysteine and the closing phenylalanine or tryptophan. The D gene is left open where the match is weak. The listing skips clone size in some rows; elsewhere it reads once, few, many or a size class.

V: TRBV9
J: TRBJ2-1
size: -
D: TRBD2
DNA: TGTGCCAGCAGCGCGGGACTAGCGGGAGTTGTAGATGAGCAGTTCTTC
CDR3: CASSAGLAGVVDEQFF

V: TRBV28
J: TRBJ1-1
size: -
D: -
DNA: TGTGCCAGCAGTTTATTACAGGGTATGGGGAACACTGAAGCTTTCTTT
CDR3: CASSLLQGMGNTEAFF

V: TRBV4-1
J: TRBJ1-6
size: few
D: -
DNA: TGCGCCAGCAGCCTCATAAAACGGGAGATCGCAATGGTCCCCCTCCACTTT
CDR3: CASSLIKREIAMVPLHF

V: TRBV7-2
J: TRBJ2-3
size: few
D: TRBD2
DNA: TGTGCCAGCAGCTTAGGTAGTAGCGGGAGGTACGGTACGCAGTATTTT
CDR3: CASSLGSSGRYGTQYF

V: TRBV20-1
J: TRBJ2-3
size: few
D: -
DNA: TGCAGTGCTAGCTCTGCGAGGGAGGCAACGCAGTATTTT
CDR3: CSASSAREATQYF

V: TRBV5-1
J: TRBJ2-1
size: few
D: TRBD2
DNA: TGCGCCAGCAGCCTAAGGACTAGCGGTAATCTGATGAATGAGCAGTTCTTC
CDR3: CASSLRTSGNLMNEQFF

V: TRBV12-3/TRBV12-4
J: TRBJ2-3
size: -
D: TRBD2
DNA: TGTGCCAGCACCGTGGGACTAGCGGGAGGGGGAGATACGCAGTATTTT
CDR3: CASTVGLAGGGDTQYF

V: TRBV29-1
J: TRBJ2-2
size: many
D: TRBD1
DNA: TGCAGCGTTGAGATAAACAGGGGAAACACCGGGGAGCTGTTTTTT
CDR3: CSVEINRGNTGELFF

V: TRBV4-1
J: TRBJ2-1
size: -
D: TRBD2
DNA: TGCGCCAGCAGCCAAGAGGGCCCTAGCGGACTAGCGGGATTCAATGAGCAGTTCTTC
CDR3: CASSQEGPSGLAGFNEQFF

V: TRBV7-9
J: TRBJ2-2
size: few
D: -
DNA: TGTGCCAGCAGCTTACGACAGGTGAACACCGGGGAGCTGTTTTTT
CDR3: CASSLRQVNTGELFF

V: TRBV5-1
J: TRBJ1-2
size: -
D: TRBD1
DNA: TGCGCCAGCAGCCCCGGCAGGGGGGTAAAGGACTATGGCTACACCTTC
CDR3: CASSPGRGVKDYGYTF

V: TRBV3-1
J: TRBJ1-4
size: -
D: TRBD1
DNA: TGTGCCAGCAGCCAAAATCGACAGGGGGAAAAACTGTTTTTT
CDR3: CASSQNRQGEKLFF

V: TRBV19
J: TRBJ1-2
size: -
D: -
DNA: TGTGCCAGTAACAACGGGGGGGCACATAACTATGGCTACACCTTC
CDR3: CASNNGGAHNYGYTF

V: TRBV7-2
J: TRBJ2-1
size: few
D: -
DNA: TGTGCCAGCAGCGCAGAGAGACGGTACTCCTACAATGAGCAGTTCTTC
CDR3: CASSAERRYSYNEQFF

V: TRBV12-3/TRBV12-4
J: TRBJ2-5
size: few
D: -
DNA: TGTGCCAGCAGTTATAACAGCCCCCAAGAGACCCAGTACTTC
CDR3: CASSYNSPQETQYF

V: TRBV20-1
J: TRBJ2-5
size: -
D: -
DNA: TGCAGTGCTCCCCTCCCATCGAGGGGACAAGAGACCCAGTACTTC
CDR3: CSAPLPSRGQETQYF

V: TRBV7-2
J: TRBJ2-1
size: many
D: -
DNA: TGTGCCAGCAGGAGCGGGCCGAGCTCCTACAATGAGCAGTTCTTC
CDR3: CASRSGPSSYNEQFF